This TCR beta chain was profiled in a study of T cell changes during pregnancy in multiple sclerosis. The CDR3 has 16 residues. V lost 0 bases and J 1 base, leaving 11 bases between the germline ends. CDR1 is SGHNT and CDR2 is YENEEA in the germline V gene. Here immunoSEQ multiplex PCR was the method, and the copy in TCRdb shows in-frame clones only, minus some. The sample lists 50,000 to 65,000 clones, 80% to 95% seen once, with 0.85% in the top ten. The rearrangement uses TRBV11-3 and TRBJ2-3; D remains unclear. The sample consisted of peripheral blood, taken in the first trimester of pregnancy. This TCR derives from a female donor with multiple sclerosis, enrolled in a pregnancy study. This CDR3 is CASSLDIASGTDTQYF. CDR3 DNA: TGTGCCAGCAGCTTAGATATTGCGAGCGGCACAGATACGCAGTATTTT.